Listed below are T cell receptor beta chains from one sample, sequenced in a study of OX40 agonist ivuxolimab in advanced cancers. Method: immunoSEQ multiplex PCR; TCRdb's copy keeps in-frame clones and lacks some. The table has around 99,000 clones, roughly 90% seen once. Source: CD4+ or CD8+ T cells sorted from blood, taken in a trial of the OX40 agonist ivuxolimab. These receptors were taken from an adult with an advanced solid tumor such as melanoma, head and neck, liver or kidney cancer. CDR3s leave out the opening cysteine and the closing phenylalanine or tryptophan. Fields, in order: J gene, V gene, CDR3 protein.

>TRBJ1-3|TRBV19
ASTTTGTLSGNTIY
>TRBJ2-2|TRBV5-1
ASLDGLGGPGELF
>TRBJ1-1|TRBV9
ASSLVRGTEAF
>TRBJ2-5|TRBV7-9
ASSRSQGSTQY
>TRBJ1-2|TRBV27
ASSLSPRLYGYT
>TRBJ1-2|TRBV27
ASSLGQRYGYT
>TRBJ1-4|TRBV28
ASSPPGPGEKLF
>TRBJ2-1|TRBV6-6
ASSYPGLAGVGEQF
>TRBJ1-1|TRBV7-6
ASSQWSEAF
>TRBJ1-2|TRBV11-3
ASSPRDLGGT
>TRBJ2-1|TRBV28
ASSSSSGRARYNEQF
>TRBJ1-5|TRBV7-8
ASSLGPSNPYSNQPQH
>TRBJ2-7|TRBV19
ASSIQGDEQY
>TRBJ2-5|TRBV7-2
ASSLPGVETQY
>TRBJ1-4|TRBV7-9
ASSLEGASLNEKLF
>TRBJ2-2|TRBV7-9
ASSWGLAANTGELF
>TRBJ1-1|TRBV18
ASSPGDRMNTEAF
>TRBJ1-4|TRBV7-9
ASSPRHGQGGEKLF
>TRBJ2-7|TRBV5-1
ASSQGGVTSYEQY
>TRBJ2-2|TRBV23-1
ASSQLGQRANTGELF
>TRBJ2-7|TRBV10-3
AITGDGLFSYEQY
>TRBJ1-2|TRBV6-5
ASSYSSKGDYGYT
>TRBJ1-2|TRBV29-1
SVEGADGYT
>TRBJ2-2|TRBV6-1
ASSPSGSGAGELF
>TRBJ1-2|TRBV2
ASSEVQGGDGYT
>TRBJ1-1|TRBV6-5
ASRTSGSGATEAF
>TRBJ2-5|TRBV7-2
ASSSRGAGETQY
>TRBJ2-7|TRBV28
ASSLGLAESYEQY
>TRBJ1-1|TRBV2
ASSRQGVDMNTEAF
>TRBJ1-1|TRBV19
ASRRQGAVNTEAF
>TRBJ1-1|TRBV5-4
ASSRGGTSDAF
>TRBJ1-5|TRBV15
ATSSRGYSNQPQH
>TRBJ1-3|TRBV19
ASGQGHSGNTIY
>TRBJ2-7|TRBV19
ASSIGGTSGPYEQY
>TRBJ2-3|TRBV7-2
ASSSLAGGPDTQY
>TRBJ2-7|TRBV18
ASSPPGTGYFVEQY
>TRBJ2-1|TRBV20-1
SAALANEQF
>TRBJ1-1|TRBV10-3
AMKQDTEAF